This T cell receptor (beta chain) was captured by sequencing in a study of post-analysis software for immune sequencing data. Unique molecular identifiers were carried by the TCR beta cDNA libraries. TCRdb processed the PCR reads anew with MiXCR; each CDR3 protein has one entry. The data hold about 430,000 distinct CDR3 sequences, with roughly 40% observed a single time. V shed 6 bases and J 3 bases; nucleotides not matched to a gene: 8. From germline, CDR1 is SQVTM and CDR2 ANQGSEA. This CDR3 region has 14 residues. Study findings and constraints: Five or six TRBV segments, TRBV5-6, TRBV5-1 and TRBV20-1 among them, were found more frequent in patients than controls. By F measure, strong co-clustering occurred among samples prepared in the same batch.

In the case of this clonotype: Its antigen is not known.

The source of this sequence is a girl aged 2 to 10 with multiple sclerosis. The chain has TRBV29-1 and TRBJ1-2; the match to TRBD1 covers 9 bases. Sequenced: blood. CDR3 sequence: CSVAGRQGDYGYTF. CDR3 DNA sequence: TGCAGCGTCGCAGGAAGACAGGGGGACTATGGCTACACCTTC.